This TCR beta chain stems from a study of regulatory T cells in long-lasting Graves disease. Study-wide findings and caveats: TCR diversity in persistent Graves' patients was below that of newly diagnosed ones.

Time point given: newly diagnosed GD, antithyroid drugs for less than 3 months. RNA isolated from PBMCs was used to make the TCR library. Germline assignment: CDR1 DFQATT and CDR2 SNEGSKA (reference sequence). V was shortened by 0 bases and J by 5 bases, with 19 bases between the two germline ends. The CDR3 length is 16 residues. For TCR beta, libraries came from iRepertoire HTBI primers and Arm-PCR of CDR3 regions. Authors' processing steps: Overall, samples carried around 68 TRBV and some 15 TRBJ segments. Each CDR3 protein is one row after TCRdb ran MiXCR on the multiplex PCR reads. In this record, the V and J calls reflect TCRdb's handling and not the investigators' own analysis. The sample records around 500,000 distinct CDR3 sequences, roughly 14% being singletons. Comments on this clonotype: Its matching antigen is unknown.

The same sample was also used in a study of T cells in Graves' hyperthyroidism and ophthalmopathy. Turning to that study: Through a model of 13 V-J features, ophthalmopathy was separated from stable hyperthyroidism.

Material: peripheral blood mononuclear cells (PBMCs), obtained at new diagnosis, from a patient treated with antithyroid drugs. This sequence originates from a man aged 30 to 39 with Graves disease. The chain recombines TRBV20-1 with TRBJ1-2, with a weak D call TRBD1 (6 bases). CDR3 sequence: CSARDPKSGEGYGYTF. As DNA, the CDR3 is TGCAGTGCTAGAGATCCCAAATCAGGGGAGGGGTATGGCTACACCTTC.